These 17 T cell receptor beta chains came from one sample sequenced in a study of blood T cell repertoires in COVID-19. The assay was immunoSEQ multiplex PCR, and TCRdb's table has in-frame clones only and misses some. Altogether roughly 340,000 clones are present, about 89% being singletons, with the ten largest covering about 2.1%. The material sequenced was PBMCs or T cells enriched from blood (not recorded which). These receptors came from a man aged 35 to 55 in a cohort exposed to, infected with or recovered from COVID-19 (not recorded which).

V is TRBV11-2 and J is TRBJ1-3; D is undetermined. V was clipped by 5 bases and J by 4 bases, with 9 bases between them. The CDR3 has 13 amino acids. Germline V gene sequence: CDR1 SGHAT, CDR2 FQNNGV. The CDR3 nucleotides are TGTGCCAGCAGCCCCCCCCAGGGAAACACCATATATTTT. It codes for CASSPPQGNTIYF.

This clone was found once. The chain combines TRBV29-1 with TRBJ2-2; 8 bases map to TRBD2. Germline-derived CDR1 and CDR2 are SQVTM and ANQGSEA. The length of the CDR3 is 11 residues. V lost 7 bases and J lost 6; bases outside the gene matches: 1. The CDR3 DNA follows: TGCAGCGCGCGGGAGGCCGGGGAGCTGTTTTTT. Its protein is CSAREAGELFF.

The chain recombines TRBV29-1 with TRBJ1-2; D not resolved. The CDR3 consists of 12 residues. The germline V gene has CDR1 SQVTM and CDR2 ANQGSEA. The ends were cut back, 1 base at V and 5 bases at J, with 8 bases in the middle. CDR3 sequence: CSVEGSRYGYTF. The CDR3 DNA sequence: TGCAGCGTTGAAGGGTCGCGATATGGCTACACCTTC.

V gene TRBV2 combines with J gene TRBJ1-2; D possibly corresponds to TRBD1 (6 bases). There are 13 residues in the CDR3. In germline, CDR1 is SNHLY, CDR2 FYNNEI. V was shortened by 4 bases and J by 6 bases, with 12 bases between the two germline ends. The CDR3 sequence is CASSVAGVNGYTF. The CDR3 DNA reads TGTGCCAGCAGTGTGGCAGGGGTTAATGGCTACACCTTC.

The CDR3 sequence: CASSPPNREETQYF. For the CDR3, the DNA is TGTGCCAGCAGCCCGCCGAACAGGGAAGAGACCCAGTACTTC. The J gene is TRBJ2-5, the V gene TRBV7-2, with TRBD1 as a possible D gene (6 bases). The CDR3 loop spans 14 amino acids. Germline V gene lookup returns CDR1 SGHTA and CDR2 FQGNSA. Trimming took off 5 bases at V and 3 bases at J, with 13 bases between the two ends.

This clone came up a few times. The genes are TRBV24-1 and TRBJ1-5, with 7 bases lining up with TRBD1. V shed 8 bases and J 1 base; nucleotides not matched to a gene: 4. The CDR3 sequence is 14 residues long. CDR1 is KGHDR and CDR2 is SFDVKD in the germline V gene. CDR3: CATTGTASNQPQHF. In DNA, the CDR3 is TGTGCCACCACCGGGACAGCGAGCAATCAGCCCCAGCATTTT.

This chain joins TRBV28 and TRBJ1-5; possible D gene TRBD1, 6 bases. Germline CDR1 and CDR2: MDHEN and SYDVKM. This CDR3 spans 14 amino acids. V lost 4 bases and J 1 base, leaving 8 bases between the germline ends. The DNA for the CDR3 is TGTGCCAGCAGTTCTGGACAGAGCAATCAGCCCCAGCATTTT. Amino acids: CASSSGQSNQPQHF. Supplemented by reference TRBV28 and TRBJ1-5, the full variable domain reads DVKVTQSSRYLVKRTGEKVFLECVQDMDHENMFWYRQDPGLGLRLIYFSYDVKMKEKGDIPEGYSVSREKKERFSLILESASTNQTSMYLCASSSGQSNQPQHFGDGTRLSIL.

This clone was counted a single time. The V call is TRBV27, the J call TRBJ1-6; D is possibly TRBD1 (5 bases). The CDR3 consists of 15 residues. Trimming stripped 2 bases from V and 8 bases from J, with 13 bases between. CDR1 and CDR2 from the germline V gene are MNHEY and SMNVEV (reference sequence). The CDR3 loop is CASSLVREDHSPLHF. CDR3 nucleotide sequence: TGTGCCAGCAGTTTAGTCAGGGAGGATCATTCACCCCTCCACTTT.

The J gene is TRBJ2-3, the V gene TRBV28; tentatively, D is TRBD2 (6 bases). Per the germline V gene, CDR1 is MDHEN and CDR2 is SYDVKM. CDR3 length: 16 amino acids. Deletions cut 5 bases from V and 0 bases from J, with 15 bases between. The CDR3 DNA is TGTGCCAGCAGTATGTCGAGCGGGTCTAGCACAGATACGCAGTATTTT. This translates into CASSMSSGSSTDTQYF.

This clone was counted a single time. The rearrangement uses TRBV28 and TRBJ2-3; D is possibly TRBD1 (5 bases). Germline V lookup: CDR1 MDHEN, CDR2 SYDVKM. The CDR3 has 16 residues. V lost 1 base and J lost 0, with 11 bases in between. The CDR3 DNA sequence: TGTGCCAGCAGTTTATCCCGGACACGGAGCACAGATACGCAGTATTTT. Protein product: CASSLSRTRSTDTQYF.

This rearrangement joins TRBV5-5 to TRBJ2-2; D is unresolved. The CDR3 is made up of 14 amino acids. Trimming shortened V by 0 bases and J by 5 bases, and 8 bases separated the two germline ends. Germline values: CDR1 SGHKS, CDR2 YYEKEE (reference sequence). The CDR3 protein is CASSLEVLTGELFF. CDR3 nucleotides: TGTGCCAGCAGCTTGGAAGTACTGACCGGGGAGCTGTTTTTT.

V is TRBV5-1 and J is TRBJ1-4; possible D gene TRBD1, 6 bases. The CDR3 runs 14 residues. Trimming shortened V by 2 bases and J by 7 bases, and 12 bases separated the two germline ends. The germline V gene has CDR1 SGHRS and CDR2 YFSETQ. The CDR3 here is CASSFTGLGEKLFF. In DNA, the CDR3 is TGCGCCAGCAGCTTTACAGGGTTGGGTGAAAAACTGTTTTTT.

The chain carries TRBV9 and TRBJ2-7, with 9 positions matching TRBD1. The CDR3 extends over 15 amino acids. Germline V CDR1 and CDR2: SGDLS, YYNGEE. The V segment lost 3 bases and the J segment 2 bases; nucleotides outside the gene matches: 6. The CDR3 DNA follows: TGTGCCAGCAGCGCCAAGGGACAGGGCGCCTACGAGCAGTACTTC. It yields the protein CASSAKGQGAYEQYF.

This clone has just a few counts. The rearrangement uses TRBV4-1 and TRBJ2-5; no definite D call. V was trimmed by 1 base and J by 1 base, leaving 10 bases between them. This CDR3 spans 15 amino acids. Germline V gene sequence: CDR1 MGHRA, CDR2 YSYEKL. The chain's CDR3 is CASSQVGSTQETQYF. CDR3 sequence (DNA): TGCGCCAGCAGCCAAGTGGGCAGCACCCAAGAGACCCAGTACTTC.

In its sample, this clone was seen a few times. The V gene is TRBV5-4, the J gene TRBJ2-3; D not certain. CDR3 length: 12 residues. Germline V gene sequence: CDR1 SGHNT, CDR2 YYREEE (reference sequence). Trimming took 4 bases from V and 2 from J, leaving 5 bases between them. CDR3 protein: CASSPSTDTQYF. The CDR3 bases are TGTGCCAGCAGCCCCTCCACAGATACGCAGTATTTT.

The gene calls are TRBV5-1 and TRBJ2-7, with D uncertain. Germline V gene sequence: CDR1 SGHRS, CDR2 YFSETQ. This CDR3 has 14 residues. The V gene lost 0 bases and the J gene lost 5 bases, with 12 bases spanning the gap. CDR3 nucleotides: TGCGCCAGCAGCTTGGTCGGTAGATTCGACGAGCAGTACTTC. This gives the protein CASSLVGRFDEQYF.

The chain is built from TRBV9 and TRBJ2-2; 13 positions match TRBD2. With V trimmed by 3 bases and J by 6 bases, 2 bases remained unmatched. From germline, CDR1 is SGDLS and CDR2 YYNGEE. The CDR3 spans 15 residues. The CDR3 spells CASSGTSGSAGELFF. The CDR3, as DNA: TGTGCCAGCAGCGGGACTAGCGGGAGCGCCGGGGAGCTGTTTTTT.